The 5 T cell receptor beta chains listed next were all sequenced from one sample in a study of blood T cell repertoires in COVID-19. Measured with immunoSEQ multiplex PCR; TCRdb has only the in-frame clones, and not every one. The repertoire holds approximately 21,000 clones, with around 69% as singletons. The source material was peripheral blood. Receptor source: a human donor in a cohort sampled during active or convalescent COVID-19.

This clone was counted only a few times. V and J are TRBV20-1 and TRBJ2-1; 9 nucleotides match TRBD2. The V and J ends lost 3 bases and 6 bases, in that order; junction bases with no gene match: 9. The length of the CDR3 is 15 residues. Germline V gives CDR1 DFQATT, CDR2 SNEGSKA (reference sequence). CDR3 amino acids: CSASFGSGRRNEQFF. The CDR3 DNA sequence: TGCAGTGCTAGTTTCGGAAGCGGGAGGCGCAATGAGCAGTTCTTC.

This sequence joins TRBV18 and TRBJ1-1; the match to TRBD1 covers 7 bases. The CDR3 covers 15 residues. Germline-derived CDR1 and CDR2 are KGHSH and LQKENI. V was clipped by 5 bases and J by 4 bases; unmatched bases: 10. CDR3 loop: CASSSTGTASTEAFF. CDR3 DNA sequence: TGTGCCAGCTCATCCACCGGGACAGCATCCACTGAAGCTTTCTTT.

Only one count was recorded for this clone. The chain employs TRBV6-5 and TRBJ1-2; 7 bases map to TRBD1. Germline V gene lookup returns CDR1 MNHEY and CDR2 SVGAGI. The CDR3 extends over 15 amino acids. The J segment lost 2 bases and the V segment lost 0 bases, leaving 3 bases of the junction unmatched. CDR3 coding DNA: TGTGCCAGCAGTTACTCCGGGACAGCCAACTATGGCTACACCTTC. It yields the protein CASSYSGTANYGYTF.

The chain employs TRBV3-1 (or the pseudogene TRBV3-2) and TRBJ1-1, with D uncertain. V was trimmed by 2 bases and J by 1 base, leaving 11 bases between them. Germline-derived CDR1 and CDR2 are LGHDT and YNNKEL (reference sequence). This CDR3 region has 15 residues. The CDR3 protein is CASSQPFSGNTEAFF. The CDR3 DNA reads TGTGCCAGCAGCCAACCCTTCTCGGGGAACACTGAAGCTTTCTTT.

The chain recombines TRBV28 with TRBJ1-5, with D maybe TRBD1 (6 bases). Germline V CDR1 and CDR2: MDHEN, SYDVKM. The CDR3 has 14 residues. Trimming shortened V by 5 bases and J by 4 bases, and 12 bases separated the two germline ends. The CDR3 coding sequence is TGTGCCAGCAGTGTACAGGGTTTTAATCAGCCCCAGCATTTT. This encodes CASSVQGFNQPQHF. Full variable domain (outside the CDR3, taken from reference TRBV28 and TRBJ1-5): DVKVTQSSRYLVKRTGEKVFLECVQDMDHENMFWYRQDPGLGLRLIYFSYDVKMKEKGDIPEGYSVSREKKERFSLILESASTNQTSMYLCASSVQGFNQPQHFGDGTRLSIL.